What follows are 18 T cell receptor beta chains derived from one specimen sequenced in a study of OX40 agonist ivuxolimab in advanced cancers. Generated by immunoSEQ multiplex PCR, the TCRdb table keeps only in-frame clones and is missing some. The sample lists some 99,000 clones, roughly 94% occurring once. The specimen comprised CD4+ or CD8+ T cells sorted from blood, sampled in a trial of the OX40 agonist ivuxolimab. The receptors were sampled from an adult with an advanced solid tumor such as melanoma, head and neck, liver or kidney cancer.

The chain employs TRBV2 and TRBJ2-4, with 7 bases identical to TRBD1. From germline, CDR1 is SNHLY and CDR2 FYNNEI. The CDR3 has 16 amino acids. The trim removed 6 bases at V and 5 bases at J, leaving 13 bases unmatched. The DNA of the CDR3 is TGTGCCAGCAGCGGCCCCCCCGGGACAGTAGAAAACATTCAGTACTTC. It encodes CASSGPPGTVENIQYF.

V usage is TRBV10-1 and J usage is TRBJ1-1; D remains ambiguous. The germline gives CDR1 WNHNN, CDR2 SYGVQD (reference sequence). This CDR3 comprises 13 residues. Trimming pared 7 bases from V and 1 base from J, leaving 10 bases between. CDR3 DNA sequence: TGCGCCAGCAAAAAGGCAAGGAACACTGAAGCTTTCTTT. Translating it yields CASKKARNTEAFF.

This clone was observed a single time. The chain couples TRBV7-2 to TRBJ2-7, with 14 bases matching TRBD2. This CDR3 is built from 15 residues. V shed 5 bases, J shed 6 bases, and the junction held 6 bases outside the gene matches. Germline V gene data show CDR1 as SGHTA and CDR2 as FQGNSA. The CDR3 DNA is TGTGCCAGCAGCCCCGGACTAGCGGGGGGCCGCGAGCAGTACTTC. This translates into CASSPGLAGGREQYF.

The V gene is TRBV7-7, the J gene TRBJ2-5; unclear D gene. CDR3 length: 13 residues. Germline V gene data show CDR1 as SSHAT and CDR2 as FNYEAQ (reference sequence). Trimming took off 4 bases at V and 3 bases at J, with 9 bases between the two ends. This chain's CDR3 is CASSSLNKETQYF. The CDR3 DNA sequence: TGTGCCAGCAGCTCCTTGAACAAAGAGACCCAGTACTTC.

This clone was recorded only once. J is TRBJ2-7 and V is TRBV5-1, with D possibly matching TRBD2 (6 bases). Germline V gene lookup returns CDR1 SGHRS and CDR2 YFSETQ. Deletions cut 2 bases from V and 3 bases from J, with 15 bases between. The CDR3 contains 15 residues. The CDR3 DNA reads as TGCGCCAGCAGCTTACCCGGGGACTGGAACTACGAGCAGTACTTC. Amino acid sequence: CASSLPGDWNYEQYF.

V is TRBV28 and J is TRBJ1-4; the D gene is possibly TRBD1 (6 bases). There are 14 residues in the CDR3. CDR1 is MDHEN and CDR2 is SYDVKM in the germline V gene. The V end lost 7 bases, the J end lost 6 bases, and 15 bases lay between the germline ends. The CDR3 spells CASKLGGPDEKLFF. The CDR3 nucleotides read TGTGCCAGCAAGTTAGGGGGGCCGGATGAAAAACTGTTTTTT.

V is TRBV18 and J is TRBJ1-6, with a tentative D call TRBD1 (5 bases). Trimming stripped 2 bases from V and 7 bases from J, with 9 bases between. CDR1 is KGHSH and CDR2 is LQKENI in the germline V gene. There are 14 residues in the CDR3. CDR3 protein: CASSPSGENSPLHF. Written as DNA, the CDR3 is TGTGCCAGCTCACCATCGGGGGAGAATTCACCCCTCCACTTT.

This chain uses TRBV18 with TRBJ1-6; 9 bases agree with TRBD1. The CDR3 spans 14 residues. The trim removed 3 bases at V and 7 bases at J, leaving 1 base unmatched. Germline CDR1 KGHSH, CDR2 LQKENI. For the CDR3, the DNA is TGTGCCAGCTCACCGGGACAGGGAAATTCACCCCTCCACTTT. This encodes CASSPGQGNSPLHF.

The rearrangement joins TRBV5-8 to TRBJ1-1; maybe TRBD1 (5 bases). The V end was cut by 4 bases, the J end by 5 bases, with 15 bases between. The CDR3 runs 14 residues. CDR1 and CDR2 from the germline V gene are SGHTS and YDEGEE. The CDR3 DNA reads as TGTGCCAGCAGCGCCCGTAGGGGTTGGACTGAAGCTTTCTTT. It specifies CASSARRGWTEAFF.

The chain has TRBV5-1 and TRBJ2-7; D possibly corresponds to TRBD1 (5 bases). Looked up from germline, CDR1 is SGHRS and CDR2 is YFSETQ. The CDR3 covers 14 residues. Trimming took 1 base from V and 1 from J, leaving 9 bases between them. The DNA of the CDR3 is TGCGCCAGCAGCTTGTCCCAGGGATCCTACGAGCAGTACTTC. This codes for CASSLSQGSYEQYF.

The CDR3 sequence is CATSSPYNEQFF. CDR3 bases: TGTGCCACCAGCTCCCCCTACAATGAGCAGTTCTTC. The chain couples TRBV15 to TRBJ2-1; D is uncertain. CDR3 size: 12 residues. Between the trimmed V and J ends, which lost 5 bases and 2 bases, there was a span of 4 bases. The germline V gene encodes CDR1 LNHNV and CDR2 YYDKDF (reference sequence).

This clone was observed a few times. The V and J genes are TRBV7-2 and TRBJ1-1; unclear D gene. Looked up from germline, CDR1 is SGHTA and CDR2 is FQGNSA. The CDR3 extends over 11 amino acids. The V gene lost 7 bases and the J gene lost 6 bases, with 9 bases spanning the gap. CDR3 loop: CASMARAEAFF. CDR3 bases: TGTGCCAGCATGGCGCGAGCTGAAGCTTTCTTT.

The chain carries TRBV6-5 and TRBJ1-1; 8 positions match TRBD1. V shed 4 bases, J shed 0 bases, and the junction held 4 bases outside the gene matches. This CDR3 has 15 amino acids. Germline CDR1 MNHEY, CDR2 SVGAGI. For the CDR3, the DNA is TGTGCCAGCAGTTGGGACAGGCGGATGAACACTGAAGCTTTCTTT. As protein: CASSWDRRMNTEAFF.

The V and J genes are TRBV27 and TRBJ2-1, with D possibly matching TRBD2 (5 bases). The CDR3 consists of 14 residues. Trimming stripped 4 bases from V and 4 bases from J, with 11 bases between. CDR1 and CDR2 from the germline V gene are MNHEY and SMNVEV (reference sequence). CDR3 DNA sequence: TGTGCCAGCAGTTCCCCGGGGTTATACAATGAGCAGTTCTTC. Encoded protein: CASSSPGLYNEQFF.

The genes are TRBV28 and TRBJ1-2; D gene uncertain. The germline V and J ends were trimmed by 8 bases and 3 bases, with 10 bases remaining between them. The V gene's germline CDR1 is MDHEN and CDR2 SYDVKM. The length of the CDR3 is 12 residues. This CDR3 reads CASARLDYGYTF. For the CDR3, the DNA is TGTGCCAGCGCCCGTTTAGACTATGGCTACACCTTC.

The V call is TRBV5-1, the J call TRBJ2-5; 8 bases agree with TRBD2. The V and J ends lost 2 bases and 5 bases, in that order; junction bases with no gene match: 11. Per the germline V gene, CDR1 is SGHRS and CDR2 is YFSETQ. The CDR3 is 16 residues long. CDR3 DNA: TGCGCCAGCAGCTTCTCCGGGACTAGTGAGGGGGAGACCCAGTACTTC. Protein product: CASSFSGTSEGETQYF.

This sequence joins TRBV27 and TRBJ1-2; 7 bases map to TRBD1. Unmatched junction bases numbered 5, after V lost 6 bases and J lost 4 bases. The germline V gene encodes CDR1 MNHEY and CDR2 SMNVEV (reference sequence). This CDR3 has 13 amino acids. The chain's CDR3 is CASRRQGPYGYTF. The CDR3 DNA sequence: TGTGCCAGCAGGAGACAGGGCCCCTATGGCTACACCTTC.

The rearrangement joins TRBV9 to TRBJ1-1; TRBD1 matches 7 bases. The CDR3 is made up of 14 amino acids. The germline V gene has CDR1 SGDLS and CDR2 YYNGEE. J gave up 5 bases and V 2 bases, and 6 bases lay outside the gene matches. CDR3 nucleotide sequence: TGTGCCAGCAGCGTGACAGGGAGAGGAACTGAAGCTTTCTTT. Translation: CASSVTGRGTEAFF.